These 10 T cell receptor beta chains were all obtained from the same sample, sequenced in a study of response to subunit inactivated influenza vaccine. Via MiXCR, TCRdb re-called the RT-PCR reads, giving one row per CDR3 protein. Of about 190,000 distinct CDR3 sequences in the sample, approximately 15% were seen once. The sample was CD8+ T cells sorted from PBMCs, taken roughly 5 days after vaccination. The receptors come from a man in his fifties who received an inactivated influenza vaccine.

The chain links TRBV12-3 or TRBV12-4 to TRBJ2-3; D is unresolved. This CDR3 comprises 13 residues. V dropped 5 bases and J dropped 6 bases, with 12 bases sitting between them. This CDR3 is CASSLRVFDTQYF. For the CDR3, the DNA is TGTGCCAGCAGTCTCCGGGTGTTCGATACGCAGTATTTT.

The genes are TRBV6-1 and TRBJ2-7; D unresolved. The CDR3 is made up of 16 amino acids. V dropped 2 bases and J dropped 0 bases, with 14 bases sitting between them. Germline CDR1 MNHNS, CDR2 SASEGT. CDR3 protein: CASSERLQFSSYEQYF. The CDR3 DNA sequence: TGTGCCAGCAGTGAACGCCTACAGTTTTCCTCCTACGAGCAGTACTTC.

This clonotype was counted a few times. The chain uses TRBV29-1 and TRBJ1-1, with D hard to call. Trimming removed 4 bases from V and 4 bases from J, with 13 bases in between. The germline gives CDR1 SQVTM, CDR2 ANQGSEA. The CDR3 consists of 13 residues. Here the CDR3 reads CSVGVGIRTEAFF. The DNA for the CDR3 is TGCAGCGTTGGCGTTGGGATCCGCACTGAAGCTTTCTTT.

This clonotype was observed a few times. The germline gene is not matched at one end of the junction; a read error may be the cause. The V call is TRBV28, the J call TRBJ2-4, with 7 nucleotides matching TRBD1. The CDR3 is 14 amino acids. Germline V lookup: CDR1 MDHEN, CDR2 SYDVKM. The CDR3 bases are TGTGCCAGCAGCCCCACAGGGGACAAAGACATTCAGTACTTC. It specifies CASSPTGDKDIQYF. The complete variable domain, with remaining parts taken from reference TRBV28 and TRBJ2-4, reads DVKVTQSSRYLVKRTGEKVFLECVQDMDHENMFWYRQDPGLGLRLIYFSYDVKMKEKGDIPEGYSVSREKKERFSLILESASTNQTSMYLCASSPTGDKDIQYFGAGTRLSVL.

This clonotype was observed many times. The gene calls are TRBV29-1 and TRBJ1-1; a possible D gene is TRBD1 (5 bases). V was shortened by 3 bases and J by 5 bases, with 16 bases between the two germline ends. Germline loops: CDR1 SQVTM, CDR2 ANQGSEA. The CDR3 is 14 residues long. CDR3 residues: CSVDRGGFGTEAFF. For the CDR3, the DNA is TGCAGCGTTGATCGGGGGGGGTTTGGGACTGAAGCTTTCTTT. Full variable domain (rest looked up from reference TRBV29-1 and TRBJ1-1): SAVISQKPSRDICQRGTSLTIQCQVDSQVTMMFWYRQQPGQSLTLIATANQGSEATYESGFVIDKFPISRPNLTFSTLTVSNMSPEDSSIYLCSVDRGGFGTEAFFGQGTRLTVV.

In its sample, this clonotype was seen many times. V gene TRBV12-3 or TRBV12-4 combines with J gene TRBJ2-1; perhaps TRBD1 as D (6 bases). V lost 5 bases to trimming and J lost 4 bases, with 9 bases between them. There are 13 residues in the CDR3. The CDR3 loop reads CASSVGQYNEQFF. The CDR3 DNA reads TGTGCCAGCAGTGTAGGACAGTACAATGAGCAGTTCTTC.

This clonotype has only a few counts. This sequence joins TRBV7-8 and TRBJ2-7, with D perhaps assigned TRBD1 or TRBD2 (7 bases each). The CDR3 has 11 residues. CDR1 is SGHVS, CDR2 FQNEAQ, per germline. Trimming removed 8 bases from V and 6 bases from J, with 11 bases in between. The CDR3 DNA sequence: TGTGCCAGCTTCAGGGGGGGCGAGCAGTACTTC. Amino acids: CASFRGGEQYF.

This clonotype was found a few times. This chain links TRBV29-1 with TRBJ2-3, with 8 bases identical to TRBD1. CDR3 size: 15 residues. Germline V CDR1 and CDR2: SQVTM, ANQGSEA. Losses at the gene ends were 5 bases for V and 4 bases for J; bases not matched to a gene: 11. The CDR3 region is CSVLTGGLEADTQYF. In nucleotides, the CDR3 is TGCAGCGTTTTAACAGGGGGGCTGGAGGCAGATACGCAGTATTTT.

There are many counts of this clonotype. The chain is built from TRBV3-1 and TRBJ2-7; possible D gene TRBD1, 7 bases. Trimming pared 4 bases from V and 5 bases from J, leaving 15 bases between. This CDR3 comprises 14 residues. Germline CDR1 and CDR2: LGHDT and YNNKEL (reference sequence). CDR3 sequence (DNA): TGTGCCAGCAGCCCTTACAGGGGACTGGACGAGCAGTACTTC. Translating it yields CASSPYRGLDEQYF.

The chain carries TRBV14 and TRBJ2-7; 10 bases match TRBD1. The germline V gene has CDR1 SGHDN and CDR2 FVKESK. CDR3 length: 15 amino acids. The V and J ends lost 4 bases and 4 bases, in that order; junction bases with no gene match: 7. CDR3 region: CASSLRDRGFYEQYF. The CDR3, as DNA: TGTGCCAGCAGCCTCCGGGACAGGGGCTTTTACGAGCAGTACTTC.